This section outlines one T cell receptor beta chain sequence together with its context. Its antigen remains unknown. These data originate in a study of cytomegalovirus exposure and HLA in healthy donors. Study-wide results and caveats: In vitro work confirmed that a few CMV-associated chains recognize CMV antigens. A classifier reportedly called cytomegalovirus status with high sensitivity and specificity. Rare sequences made up most TCRs, while some public TCRs were found in many donors.

Produced via immunoSEQ multiplex PCR; TCRdb's table is partial and in-frame only. Of about 190,000 clones in the sample, roughly 80% were seen once. The validation cohort, a group of around 120 subjects, included the donors and was separate from the roughly 700-subject first cohort. The sequence came from a woman between 18 and 29 years old in good health and CMV-seropositive. Sequenced input: PBMCs.

CDR3: CASSPARSGDTQYF. The CDR3, as DNA: TGTGCCAGCAGCCCCGCCCGGAGCGGCGATACGCAGTATTTT. The gene calls are TRBV7-6 and TRBJ2-3; TRBD2 might be the D (5 bases). V gave up 5 bases and J gave up 6 bases, with 15 bases separating them. The CDR3 is 14 amino acids. Germline V gene lookup returns CDR1 SGHVS and CDR2 FNYEAQ.